This TCR beta chain was recorded in a study of cytomegalovirus exposure and HLA in healthy donors (TCRdb year 2017). Background on the whole study: An earlier analysis of several hundred of the donors reported 250 to 300 Gb of sequence data and some 120 million unique TCR beta sequences from 150 million to 200 million T cells. HLA typing covered class I and class II loci at four-digit resolution. Among some 400 genotyped donors of the cohort, an average of around 250,000 unique TCR beta nucleotide sequences was sequenced per donor, of which roughly 18% were non-productive. Among the approximately 400 genotyped donors, around 81% belonged to the genetic ancestry cluster associated with self-reported Caucasian donors. Roughly 5 DR-DQ haplotypes were handled as single units for association and clustering because linkage in the cohort was strong. The later analysis used no new phenotypic data to find candidate immune exposures, relying instead on TCR beta sequences and their occurrence across donors. The study used immunosequencing to profile the T cell repertoires of 670 or so subjects and linked those repertoires to cytomegalovirus serostatus. A later genetic analysis used genome-wide SNP genotypes for 398 of the 666 donors, treating that subset as a discovery cohort. All discovery cohort repertoires had been generated on a single sequencing platform. The number of typed donors differed by locus: about 620-630 for A, B, C, DRB1 and DQB1; 522 for DQA1; approximately 600 for DPA1; and roughly 490 for DPB1. To decide whether each TCR beta V gene segment behaved as functional or pseudogenic, an earlier analysis of some 570 of the donors relied on high-throughput TCR beta sequencing. An early release that covered fewer than 800 HLA-typed donors contained around 330 gigabases of sequencing data and 85 million to 100 million unique TCR sequences. The study aimed to test whether signatures of past pathogen exposure could be identified by cataloging public T cell receptors. To predict cytomegalovirus infection status, the study brought together high-throughput TCR immunosequencing, statistical association of individual TCRs with disease status, and machine learning. To study patterns of TCR occurrence, a later analysis re-analyzed previously published TCR beta repertoires from several hundred donors and added high-resolution HLA genotyping. Besides the first cohort of under 700 subjects, a separate validation cohort made up of some 110 different subjects was used. Alongside the repertoire data, information on donor age, sex, ethnicity and CMV serostatus was compiled. The investigation overall reported the following: Most TCR sequences were observed very rarely across donors, whereas some public TCRs were present in many individuals. In a later analysis, TCR association rates were found to vary across HLA loci, with the most associated TCRs seen for DRB1 alleles and the fewest for HLA-C alleles. In vitro tests confirmed that three of the cytomegalovirus-associated TCR beta chains recognize cytomegalovirus antigens. In an earlier analysis of fewer than 750 of the donors, most TCR beta V segments were observed in productive rearrangements about 87% or about 30% of the time, broadly matching IMGT annotations. In a later genetic analysis, fewer N-insertions in productive TCRs were reported among donors in an Asian-associated ancestry cluster than the approximately 670-donor mean. Some IMGT-functional V segments, including TRBV6-2 and TRBV6-3, could not be told apart with the 87-base-pair reads, so those segments were excluded. Presence/absence analyses assumed roughly uniform sequencing depth across donors, an assumption that may not hold. A later analysis found that most CMV-associated TCR beta chains appeared HLA-restricted, with HLA associations seemingly driven largely by CMV exposure. In both the original and validation cohorts, the classifier was reported to diagnose cytomegalovirus status with high specificity and sensitivity. Some 16 rarely observed V segments, including chromosome 9 orphons, were excluded from the earlier analysis of about 610 of the donors because counts were too low. It was suggested by the authors that the approach could potentially be generalized to other disease states and immunological phenotypes. A later analysis associated 15,000 or so TCR beta sequences with specific HLA alleles at a false discovery rate of 0.05. According to a later analysis, parvovirus B19, influenza, CMV and Epstein-Barr virus appeared linked to several top co-occurrence clusters. The cohort was sequenced for TCR beta chains only, and without alpha or paired-chain data the features that could be detected were limited. When HLA alleles, especially DR and DQ, strongly co-occurred, TCR associations were difficult to assign to individual alleles. Because HLA typing was unavailable for some donors at each locus, only the typed subset was used in association tests. A further reported finding was that TCR beta sequences accurately predicted the HLA-A and HLA-B alleles for most subjects in the first cohort. A total of 150 to 200 TCR beta chains were listed by the study as associated with cytomegalovirus. The sequencing pipeline was judged likely to have produced a cluster of highly shared sequence variants as a technical artifact. Correlated functional status among segregating V segments might be attributable to linkage disequilibrium, but an unknown experimental factor could not be ruled out. An association between a missense DCLRE1C variant and V-gene and J-gene trimming of TCR beta chains was found in a later genetic analysis and replicated in an independent cohort. Immune exposure information for the cohort was limited to CMV serostatus. A later analysis found that HLA-associated TCR beta chains were more clonally expanded and had lower generation probabilities than equally common non-associated chains.

The cohort was made up of 650 to 700 healthy bone marrow donors. At the time of sampling, all cohort members were nominally healthy, though unrecorded immune exposures were likely present. The donor tested CMV seropositive and was one of the 289 seropositive cohort members. A peripheral blood sample was provided by each donor, and peripheral blood mononuclear cells were used for TCR beta sequencing. The Qiagen DNeasy Blood Extraction Kit was used to extract genomic DNA from the blood cell samples. Library construction relied on the immunoSEQ multiplex PCR assay. For the multiplex PCR, a mixture combining 60 forward primers for TCR Vbeta segments and 13 reverse primers for TCR Jbeta segments was used. Amplification of the CDR3 region of rearranged TCR beta genes was performed with a multiplex PCR assay on genomic DNA. On the Illumina HiSeq System, the amplified TCR beta libraries were sequenced as 87-base-pair reads. The study's processing was this. A later analysis counted 65 million to 90 million unique TCR beta chains across the 666 repertoires, and some 11 million of these chains were shared by at least two donors. To remove PCR and sequencing errors, raw reads were error-corrected and collapsed into unique sequences using a nearest-neighbor algorithm that merged closely related sequences. V, D and J gene segments were assigned by aligning CDR3 sequences to IMGT reference sequences. For a sequence to be retained, a match of at least six nucleotides to both a V gene segment and a J gene segment was required. A rearrangement was called productive if the CDR3 had no stop codons and remained in frame with V and J, and every other rearrangement was called non-productive. Following IMGT convention, CDR3 was defined as the stretch from the second conserved V-encoded cysteine up to the conserved J-encoded phenylalanine. The earlier analysis of 500 to 600 of the donors excluded sequences that lacked an unambiguous match to a single V gene segment. In an earlier analysis of some 590 of the donors, a V segment was called functional when productive rearrangements were above 56.7%, and segregating when the standard deviation between donors exceeded 5%. To diagnose cytomegalovirus status from the catalog of TCR beta chain sequences, a statistical classification framework was built. A later analysis assigned V and J genes by comparing TCR nucleotide sequences with IMGT/GENE-DB human TR gene sequences. In a later analysis, CDR3 sequences and most-parsimonious VDJ recombination scenarios were assigned using the TCRdist pipeline. In a later analysis, each TCR beta chain was defined by its CDR3 amino acid sequence together with its V-gene family, and reads without a unique V-gene family were excluded. To address suspected cross-contamination and a sequencing artifact, a later analysis removed around 600 highly shared, low-generation-probability nucleotide sequences. In a later analysis, a clonal expansion index was calculated for each public chain from normalized within-repertoire ranks of inferred template counts. In a later analysis, generation probabilities were computed with a VDJ recombination model fitted to out-of-frame rearrangements, and the resulting probabilities were checked against IGoR. In a later analysis, TCR-TCR, TCR-HLA and TCR-CMV co-occurrence was scored with hypergeometric tests, and a repertoire-size bias correction was applied to TCR pairs. To estimate false discovery rates, a later analysis permuted the HLA or CMV assignments 20 times. A later analysis grouped co-occurring TCRs with DBSCAN, adding TCRdist sequence similarity when clustering within HLA-allele-positive subsets. Repertoires with fewer than 30,000 or more than 120,000 public chains, plus five repertoires with anomalous nucleotide sharing, were excluded from co-occurrence clustering. TCRdb's version of the immuneACCESS table is confined to in-frame rearrangements and falls short of the full clone set. An unresolved V gene accounts for under half of the shortfall where checked; the remainder is of unknown origin. Clonal size and the V and J genes are those of that table, whereas D and trimming came from the DNA. Counted in this sample were 150,000 to 200,000 clones; roughly 79% of them appeared once. The ten largest make up approximately 2% of the sample.

The germline V and J ends show losses of 4 bases and 7 bases respectively, and no gene match explains 3 bases of the junction. Reading from cysteine to phenylalanine, the CDR3 counts 13 amino acids. Only the CDR3 DNA stays, 39 bases, in frame from base 1. The CDR1 and CDR2 encoded by the germline V gene (reference sequence) are LNHNV and YYDKDF. Points on this clone: Its specific antigen is unknown. Nothing much larger sits one base from this clone, and base qualities are not available.

The sequence was obtained from a woman in her twenties or thirties in good health and CMV-seropositive. The chain links TRBV15 with TRBJ2-2, and TRBD1 matches 7 of the central bases. Source material: PBMCs. The CDR3 region reads CATSNRDSGELFF. The nucleotide sequence reads TGTGCCACCAGCAACCGGGACAGCGGGGAGCTGTTTTTT. When the CDR3 is completed using the reference TRBV15 and TRBJ2-2 genes on either side, the full variable domain is DAMVIQNPRYQVTQFGKPVTLSCSQTLNHNVMYWYQQKSSQAPKLLFHYYDKDFNNEADTPDNFQSRRPNTSFCFLDIRSPGLGDTAMYLCATSNRDSGELFFGEGSRLTVL.